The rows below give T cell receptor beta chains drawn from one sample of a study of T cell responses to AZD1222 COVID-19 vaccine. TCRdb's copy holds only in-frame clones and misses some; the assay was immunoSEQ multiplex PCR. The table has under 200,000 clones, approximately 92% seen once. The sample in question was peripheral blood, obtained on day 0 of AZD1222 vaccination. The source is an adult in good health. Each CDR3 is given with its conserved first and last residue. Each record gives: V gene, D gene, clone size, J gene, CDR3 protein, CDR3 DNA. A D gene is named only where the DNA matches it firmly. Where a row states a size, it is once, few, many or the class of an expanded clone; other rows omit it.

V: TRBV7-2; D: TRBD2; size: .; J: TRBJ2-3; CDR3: CASSFTGGPSRTDTQYF; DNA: TGTGCCAGCAGCTTTACGGGGGGGCCGTCTAGGACAGATACGCAGTATTTT
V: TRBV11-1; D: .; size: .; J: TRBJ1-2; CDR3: CASSLWQGYGYTF; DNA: TGTGCCAGCAGCTTGTGGCAGGGGTATGGCTACACCTTC
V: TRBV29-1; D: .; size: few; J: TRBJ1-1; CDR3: CSVVRPVNTEAFF; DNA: TGCAGCGTCGTCCGGCCGGTGAACACTGAAGCTTTCTTT
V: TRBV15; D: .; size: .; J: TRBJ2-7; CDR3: CATSREPLKLSYEQYF; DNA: TGTGCCACCAGCAGAGAACCTCTTAAGCTCTCCTACGAGCAGTACTTC
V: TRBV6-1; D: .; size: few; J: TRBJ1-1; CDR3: CASSDRWKNTEAFF; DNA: TGTGCCAGCAGTGATAGGTGGAAGAACACTGAAGCTTTCTTT
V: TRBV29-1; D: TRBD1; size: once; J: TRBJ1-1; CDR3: CSAGRTGVTFF; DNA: TGCAGCGCTGGACGGACAGGGGTAACTTTCTTT
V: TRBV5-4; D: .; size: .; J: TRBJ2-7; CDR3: CASSLVGWGEQYF; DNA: TGTGCCAGCAGCTTGGTGGGTTGGGGAGAGCAGTACTTC
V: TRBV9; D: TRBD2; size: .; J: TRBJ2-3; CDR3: CASSVGVAGNTDTQYF; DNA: TGTGCCAGCAGCGTAGGGGTAGCGGGTAACACAGATACGCAGTATTTT
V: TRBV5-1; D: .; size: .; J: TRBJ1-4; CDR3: CASSLETAEKLFF; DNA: TGCGCCAGCAGCTTGGAAACTGCGGAAAAACTGTTTTTT
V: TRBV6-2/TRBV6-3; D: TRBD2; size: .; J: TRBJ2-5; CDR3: CASSTTSGQETQYF; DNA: TGTGCCAGCAGCACGACTAGCGGACAAGAGACCCAGTACTTC
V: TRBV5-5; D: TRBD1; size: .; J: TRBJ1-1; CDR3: CASSLNSGTVNTEAFF; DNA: TGTGCCAGCAGCTTGAATTCCGGGACAGTGAACACTGAAGCTTTCTTT
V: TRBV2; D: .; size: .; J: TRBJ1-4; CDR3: CASTKQSQNEKLFF; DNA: TGTGCCAGCACCAAACAGAGTCAAAATGAAAAACTGTTTTTT
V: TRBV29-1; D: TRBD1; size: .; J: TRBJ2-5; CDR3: CSVAPKQGGQETQYF; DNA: TGCAGCGTGGCCCCCAAACAGGGGGGTCAAGAGACCCAGTACTTC
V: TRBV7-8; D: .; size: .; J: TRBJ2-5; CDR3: CASSLAWRGPQETQYF; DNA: TGTGCCAGCAGCTTAGCGTGGCGGGGGCCCCAAGAGACCCAGTACTTC
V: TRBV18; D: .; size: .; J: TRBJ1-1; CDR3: CASFRANTEAFF; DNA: TGTGCCAGCTTCCGGGCCAACACTGAAGCTTTCTTT
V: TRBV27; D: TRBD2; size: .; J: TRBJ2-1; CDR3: CASRRSSGGANEQFF; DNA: TGTGCCAGCAGACGATCTAGCGGGGGGGCAAATGAGCAGTTCTTC
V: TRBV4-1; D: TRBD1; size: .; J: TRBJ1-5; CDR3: CASSQEGTRAGGKWPQHF; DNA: TGCGCCAGCAGCCAAGAAGGTACTAGAGCAGGGGGCAAGTGGCCCCAGCATTTT
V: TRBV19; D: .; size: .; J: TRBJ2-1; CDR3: CASSIGERRLYNEQFF; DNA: TGTGCCAGTAGTATAGGAGAGCGTAGGCTCTACAATGAGCAGTTCTTC
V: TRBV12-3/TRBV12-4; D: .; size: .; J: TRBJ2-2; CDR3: CASRVGTGELFF; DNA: TGTGCCAGCAGGGTAGGGACCGGGGAGCTGTTTTTT
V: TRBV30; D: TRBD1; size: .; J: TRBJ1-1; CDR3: CACGQGRGNTEAFF; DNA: TGTGCCTGCGGACAGGGGAGGGGGAACACTGAAGCTTTCTTT
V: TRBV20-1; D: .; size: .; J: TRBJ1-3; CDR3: CSASLSNTIYF; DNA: TGCAGTGCTAGTCTTAGTAACACCATATATTTT
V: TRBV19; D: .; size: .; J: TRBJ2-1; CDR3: CASSRGSSYNEQFF; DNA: TGTGCCAGTAGTAGGGGGAGCTCCTACAATGAGCAGTTCTTC
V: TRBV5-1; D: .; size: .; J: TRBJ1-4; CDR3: CASSPFYGSTNEKLFF; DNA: TGCGCCAGCAGCCCCTTCTACGGATCAACTAATGAAAAACTGTTTTTT
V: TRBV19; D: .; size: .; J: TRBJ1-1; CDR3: CASSIVYRASITEAFF; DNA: TGTGCCAGTAGTATAGTATACCGAGCCAGTATAACTGAAGCTTTCTTT
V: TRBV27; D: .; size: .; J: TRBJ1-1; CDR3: CASGQGLWTEAFF; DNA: TGTGCCAGCGGGCAGGGGTTGTGGACTGAAGCTTTCTTT
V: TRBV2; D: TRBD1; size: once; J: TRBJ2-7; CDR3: CASSTGTGIYEQYF; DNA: TGTGCCAGCAGTACCGGGACAGGGATCTACGAGCAGTACTTC
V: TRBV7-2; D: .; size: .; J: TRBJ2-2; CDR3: CASRSYVDTGELFF; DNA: TGTGCCAGCAGGTCTTACGTGGACACCGGGGAGCTGTTTTTT
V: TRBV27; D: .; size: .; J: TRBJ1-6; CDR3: CASSDTLGSPLHF; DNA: TGTGCCAGCAGTGACACCCTGGGGTCACCCCTCCACTTT
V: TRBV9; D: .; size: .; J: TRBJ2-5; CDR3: CASSVGQVQETQYF; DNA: TGTGCCAGCAGCGTAGGACAGGTCCAAGAGACCCAGTACTTC
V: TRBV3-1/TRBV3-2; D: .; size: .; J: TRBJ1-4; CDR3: CASSQRGAATNEKLFF; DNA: TGTGCCAGCAGCCAAAGAGGGGCGGCGACTAATGAAAAACTGTTTTTT
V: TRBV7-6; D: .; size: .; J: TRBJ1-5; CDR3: CASSLRKGMDQPQHF; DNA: TGTGCCAGCAGCTTAAGGAAAGGGATGGATCAGCCCCAGCATTTT
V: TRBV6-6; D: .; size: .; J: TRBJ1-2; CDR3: CAAIGTTNYGYTF; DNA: TGTGCCGCTATAGGGACGACTAACTATGGCTACACCTTC
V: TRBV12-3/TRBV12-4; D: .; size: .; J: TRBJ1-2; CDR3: CASLGNRAGYTF; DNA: TGTGCCAGCTTGGGGAACAGGGCTGGCTACACCTTC
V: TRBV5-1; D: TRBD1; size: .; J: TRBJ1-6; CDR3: CASSQGTENSPLHF; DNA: TGCGCCAGCAGCCAAGGGACAGAGAATTCACCCCTCCACTTT
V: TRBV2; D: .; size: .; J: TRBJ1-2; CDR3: CASSLGNIYGYTF; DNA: TGTGCCAGCAGCTTAGGCAATATCTATGGCTACACCTTC
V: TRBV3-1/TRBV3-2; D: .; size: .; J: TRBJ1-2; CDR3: CASSQGGLQGYTF; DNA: TGTGCCAGCAGCCAAGGCGGCCTTCAGGGCTACACCTTC
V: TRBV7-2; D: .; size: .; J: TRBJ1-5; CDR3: CASSWEGRGNQPQHF; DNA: TGTGCCAGCAGCTGGGAGGGGAGGGGAAATCAGCCCCAGCATTTT
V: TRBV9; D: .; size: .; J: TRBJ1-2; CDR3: CASSVDSRDYGYTF; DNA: TGTGCCAGCAGCGTAGATTCCAGGGACTATGGCTACACCTTC
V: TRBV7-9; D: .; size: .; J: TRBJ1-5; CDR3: CASSLDSGNQPQHF; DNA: TGTGCCAGCAGCTTAGATTCAGGGAATCAGCCCCAGCATTTT
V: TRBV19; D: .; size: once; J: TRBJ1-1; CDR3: CASMESKAFF; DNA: TGTGCCAGTATGGAAAGTAAAGCTTTCTTT
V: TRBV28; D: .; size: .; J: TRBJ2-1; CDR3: CASTQPAGSEQFF; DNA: TGTGCCAGCACCCAACCGGCGGGCTCCGAGCAGTTCTTC
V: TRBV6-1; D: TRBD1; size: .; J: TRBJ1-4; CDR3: CASNDRGKNEKLFF; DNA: TGTGCCAGCAATGACAGGGGGAAGAATGAAAAACTGTTTTTT